This entry is about one T cell receptor beta chain. As yet, its antigen is unknown. Indicated time point: pre-treatment sample, taken before nivolumab and TIL therapy. Patients were adults with stage 4 NSCLC. This was the immunoSEQ v3 assay. Data came from immunoSEQ multiplex PCR; TCRdb stores just in-frame clones and leaves some out. The sample carries about 43,000 clones, 70% to 80% recorded once. This sample was taken from a study of TIL therapy for anti-PD-1-resistant metastatic lung cancer. Study-level findings and limits: Treatment-naive, never-smoker and oncogene-addicted patients were overrepresented in this highly selected cohort.

Trimming removed 2 bases from V and 3 bases from J, with 11 bases in between. This CDR3 region has 14 residues. Germline values: CDR1 MDHEN, CDR2 SYDVKM. Sequenced here: blood, sampled at baseline. The gene calls are TRBV28 and TRBJ2-7; TRBD2 might be the D (6 bases). The receptor was isolated from a man between 65 and 79 years old with non-small cell lung cancer. CDR3 in amino acids: CASSLSREHYEQYF. CDR3 nucleotides: TGTGCCAGCAGTTTAAGCCGGGAGCACTACGAGCAGTACTTC.